The T cell receptor (beta chain) under discussion was sequenced for a study of blood T cell repertoires in COVID-19. Data came from immunoSEQ multiplex PCR; TCRdb stores just in-frame clones and leaves some out. The table has about 140,000 clones, about 86% seen once. In germline, CDR1 is KGHSH, CDR2 LQKENI. CDR3 length: 13 amino acids. With 3 bases removed from V and 1 base from J, the gap between germline ends came to 7 bases. Sequencing was done on a sample of peripheral blood. The TCR comes from a human donor in a cohort sampled during active COVID-19. This rearrangement joins TRBV18 to TRBJ2-7, with TRBD2 as a possible D gene (5 bases). CDR3 coding DNA: TGTGCCAGCTCACCTTCGGGATCCTACGAGCAGTACTTC. Its translation: CASSPSGSYEQYF.